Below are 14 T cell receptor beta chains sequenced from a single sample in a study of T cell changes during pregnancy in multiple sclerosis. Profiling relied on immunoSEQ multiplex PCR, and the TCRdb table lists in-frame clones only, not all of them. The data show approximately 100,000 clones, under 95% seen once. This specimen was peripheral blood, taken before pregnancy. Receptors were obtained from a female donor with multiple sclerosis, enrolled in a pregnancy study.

In DNA form, the CDR3 reads TGTGCCAGCTCACTGACTGGTACAGGGGCTCTAGAAAAACTGTTTTTT. Protein sequence: CASSLTGTGALEKLFF. V is TRBV18 and J is TRBJ1-4, with 7 nucleotides matching TRBD1. The CDR3 totals 16 residues. After removal of 4 bases from V and 8 bases from J, the junction contained 13 bases not matched to a gene. Looked up from germline, CDR1 is KGHSH and CDR2 is LQKENI.

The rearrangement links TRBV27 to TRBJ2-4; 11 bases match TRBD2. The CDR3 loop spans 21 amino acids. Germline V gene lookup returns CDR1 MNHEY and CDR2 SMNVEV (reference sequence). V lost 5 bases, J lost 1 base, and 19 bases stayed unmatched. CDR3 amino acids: CASSPSVPGLAVPPAKNIQYF. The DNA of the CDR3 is TGTGCCAGCAGTCCCTCGGTTCCGGGACTAGCGGTACCACCCGCCAAAAACATTCAGTACTTC.

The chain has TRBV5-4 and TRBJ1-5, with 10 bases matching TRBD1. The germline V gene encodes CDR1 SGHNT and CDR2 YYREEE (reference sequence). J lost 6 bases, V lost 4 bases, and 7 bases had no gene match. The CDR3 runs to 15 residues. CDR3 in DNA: TGTGCCAGCAGCACCCGGGACAGGGGATTTCAGCCCCAGCATTTT. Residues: CASSTRDRGFQPQHF.

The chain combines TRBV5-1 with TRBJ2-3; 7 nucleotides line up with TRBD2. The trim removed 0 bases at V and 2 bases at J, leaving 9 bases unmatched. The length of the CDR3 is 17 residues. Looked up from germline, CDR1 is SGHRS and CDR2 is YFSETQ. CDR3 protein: CASSLELAGSYTDTQYF. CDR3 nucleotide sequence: TGCGCCAGCAGCTTGGAGTTAGCGGGCTCATACACAGATACGCAGTATTTT. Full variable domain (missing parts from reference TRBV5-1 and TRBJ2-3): KAGVTQTPRYLIKTRGQQVTLSCSPISGHRSVSWYQQTPGQGLQFLFEYFSETQRNKGNFPGRFSGRQFSNSRSEMNVSTLELGDSALYLCASSLELAGSYTDTQYFGPGTRLTVL.

In DNA form, the CDR3 reads TGTGCCAGCAACTTAGGAGGGGACACCGGGGAGCTGTTTTTT. Its protein product is CASNLGGDTGELFF. The chain combines TRBV6-1 with TRBJ2-2; perhaps TRBD2 as D (6 bases). CDR1 MNHNS and CDR2 SASEGT come from the germline V gene. Trimming took off 7 bases at V and 3 bases at J, with 12 bases between the two ends. The CDR3 is 14 amino acids.

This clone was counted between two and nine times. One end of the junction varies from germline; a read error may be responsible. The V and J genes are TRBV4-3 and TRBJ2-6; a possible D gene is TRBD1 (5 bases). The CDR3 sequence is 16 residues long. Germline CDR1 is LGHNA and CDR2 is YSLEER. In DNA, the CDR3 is TGCGCCAGCAGCAAAGACTCAGGGTCCGGGGCCAACGTCCTGACTTTC. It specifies CASSKDSGSGANVLTF.

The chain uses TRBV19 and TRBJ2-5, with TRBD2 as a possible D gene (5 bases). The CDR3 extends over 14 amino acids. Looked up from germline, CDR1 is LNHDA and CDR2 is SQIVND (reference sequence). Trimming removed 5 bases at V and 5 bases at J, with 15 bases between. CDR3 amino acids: CASSLQSSSETQYF. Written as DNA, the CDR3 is TGTGCCAGTAGTCTCCAATCTAGCAGTGAGACCCAGTACTTC.

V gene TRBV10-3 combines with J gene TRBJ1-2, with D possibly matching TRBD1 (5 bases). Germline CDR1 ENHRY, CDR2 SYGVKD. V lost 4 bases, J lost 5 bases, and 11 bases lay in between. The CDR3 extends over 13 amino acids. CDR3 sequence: CAISAYGGYGYTF. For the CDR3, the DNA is TGTGCCATCAGTGCCTACGGGGGTTATGGCTACACCTTC.

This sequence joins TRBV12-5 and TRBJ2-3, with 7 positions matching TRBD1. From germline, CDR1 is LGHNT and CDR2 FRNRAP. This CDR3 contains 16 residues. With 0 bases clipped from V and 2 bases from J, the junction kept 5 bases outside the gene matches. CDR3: CASGLVLRGPTDTQYF. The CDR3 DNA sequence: TGTGCTAGTGGTTTGGTACTTAGGGGGCCCACAGATACGCAGTATTTT. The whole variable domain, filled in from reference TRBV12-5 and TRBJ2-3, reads DARVTQTPRHKVTEMGQEVTMRCQPILGHNTVFWYRQTMMQGLELLAYFRNRAPLDDSGMPKDRFSAEMPDATLATLKIQPSEPRDSAVYFCASGLVLRGPTDTQYFGPGTRLTVL.

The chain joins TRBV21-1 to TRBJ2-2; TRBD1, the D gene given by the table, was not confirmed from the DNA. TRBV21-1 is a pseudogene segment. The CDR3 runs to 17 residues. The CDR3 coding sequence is TGTGCCAGCAGCAAAGCCCCGGACAGGTTGAACACCGGGGAGCTGTTTTTT. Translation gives CASSKAPDRLNTGELFF.

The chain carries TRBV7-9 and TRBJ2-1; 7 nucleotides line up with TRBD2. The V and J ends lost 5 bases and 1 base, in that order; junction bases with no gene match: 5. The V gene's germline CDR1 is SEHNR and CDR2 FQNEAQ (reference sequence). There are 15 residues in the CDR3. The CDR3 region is CASSDSGASYNEQFF. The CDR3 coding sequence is TGTGCCAGCAGCGACAGCGGGGCTTCCTACAATGAGCAGTTCTTC.

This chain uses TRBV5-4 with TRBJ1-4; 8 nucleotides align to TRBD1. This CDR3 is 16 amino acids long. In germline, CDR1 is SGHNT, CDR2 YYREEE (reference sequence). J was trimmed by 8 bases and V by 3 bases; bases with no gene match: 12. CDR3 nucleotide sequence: TGTGCCAGCAGCTCGGGGGGCGGACAGGGTAACGAAAAACTGTTTTTT. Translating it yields CASSSGGGQGNEKLFF.

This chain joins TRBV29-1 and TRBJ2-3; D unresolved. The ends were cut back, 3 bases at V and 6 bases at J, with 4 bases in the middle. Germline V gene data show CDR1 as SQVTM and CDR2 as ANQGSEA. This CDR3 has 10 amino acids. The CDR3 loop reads CSVESDTQYF. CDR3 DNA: TGCAGCGTTGAGTCGGATACGCAGTATTTT.

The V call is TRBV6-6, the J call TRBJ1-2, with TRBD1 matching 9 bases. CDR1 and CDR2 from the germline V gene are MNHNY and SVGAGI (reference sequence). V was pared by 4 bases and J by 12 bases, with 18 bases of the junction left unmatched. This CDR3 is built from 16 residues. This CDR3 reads CASSSDPTTGTGRHTF. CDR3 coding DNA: TGTGCCAGCAGTTCCGACCCGACTACCGGGACAGGGAGGCACACCTTC.